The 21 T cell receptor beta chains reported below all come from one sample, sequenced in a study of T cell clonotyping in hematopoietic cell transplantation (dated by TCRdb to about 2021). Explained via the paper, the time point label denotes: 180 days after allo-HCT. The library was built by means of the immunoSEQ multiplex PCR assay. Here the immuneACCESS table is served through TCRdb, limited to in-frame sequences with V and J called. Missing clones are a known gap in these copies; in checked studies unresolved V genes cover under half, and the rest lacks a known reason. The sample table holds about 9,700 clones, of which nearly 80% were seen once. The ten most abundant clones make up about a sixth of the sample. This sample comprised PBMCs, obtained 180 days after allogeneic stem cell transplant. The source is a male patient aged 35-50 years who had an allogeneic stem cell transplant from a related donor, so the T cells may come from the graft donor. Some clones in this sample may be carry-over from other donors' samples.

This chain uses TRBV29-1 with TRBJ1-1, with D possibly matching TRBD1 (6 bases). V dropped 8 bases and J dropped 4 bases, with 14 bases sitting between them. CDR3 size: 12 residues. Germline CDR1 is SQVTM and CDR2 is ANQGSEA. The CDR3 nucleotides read TGCAGCCAAACTAAAGGGGGCACTGAAGCTTTCTTT. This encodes CSQTKGGTEAFF.

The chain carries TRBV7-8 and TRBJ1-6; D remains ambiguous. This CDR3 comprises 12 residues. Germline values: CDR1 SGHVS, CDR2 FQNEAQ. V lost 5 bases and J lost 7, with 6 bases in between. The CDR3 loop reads CASSHSNSPLHF. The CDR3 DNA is TGTGCCAGCAGCCACAGCAATTCACCCCTCCACTTT.

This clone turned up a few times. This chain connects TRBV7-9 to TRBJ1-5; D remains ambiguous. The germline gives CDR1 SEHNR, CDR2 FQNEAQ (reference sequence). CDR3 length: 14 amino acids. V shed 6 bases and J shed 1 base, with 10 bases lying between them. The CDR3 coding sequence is TGTGCCAGCAGTTCGACTTGGAGCAATCAGCCCCAGCATTTT. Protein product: CASSSTWSNQPQHF.

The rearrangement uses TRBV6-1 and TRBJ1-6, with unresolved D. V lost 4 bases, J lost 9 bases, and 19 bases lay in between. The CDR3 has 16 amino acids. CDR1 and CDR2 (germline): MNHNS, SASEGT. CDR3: CASSGTDGFGSSPLHF. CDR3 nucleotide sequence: TGTGCCAGCAGTGGAACGGATGGTTTCGGAAGTTCACCCCTCCACTTT.

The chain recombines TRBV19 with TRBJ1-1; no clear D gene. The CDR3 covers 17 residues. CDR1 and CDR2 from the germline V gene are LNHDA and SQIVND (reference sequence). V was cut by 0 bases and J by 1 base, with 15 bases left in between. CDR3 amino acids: CASSIDPGKIWNTEAFF. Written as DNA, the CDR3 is TGTGCCAGTAGTATAGATCCGGGAAAGATCTGGAACACTGAAGCTTTCTTT.

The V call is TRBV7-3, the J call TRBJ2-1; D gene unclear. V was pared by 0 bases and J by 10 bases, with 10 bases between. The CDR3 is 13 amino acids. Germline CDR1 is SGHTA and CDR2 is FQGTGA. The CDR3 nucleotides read TGTGCCAGCAGCTTAACCTCAGTGGGGGAGCAGTTCTTC. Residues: CASSLTSVGEQFF.

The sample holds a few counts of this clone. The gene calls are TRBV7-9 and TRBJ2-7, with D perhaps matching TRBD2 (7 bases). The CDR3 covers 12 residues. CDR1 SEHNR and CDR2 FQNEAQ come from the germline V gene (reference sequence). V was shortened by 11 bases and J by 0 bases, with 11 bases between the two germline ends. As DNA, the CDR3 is TGTGCCGCCGGGGGGCTCTCCTACGAGCAGTACTTC. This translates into CAAGGLSYEQYF.

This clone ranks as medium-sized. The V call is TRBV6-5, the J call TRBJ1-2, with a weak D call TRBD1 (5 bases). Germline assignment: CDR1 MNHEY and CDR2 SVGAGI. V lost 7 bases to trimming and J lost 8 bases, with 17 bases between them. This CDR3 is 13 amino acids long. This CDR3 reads CASNTGRGGGYTF. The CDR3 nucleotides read TGTGCCAGCAATACGGGACGGGGGGGAGGCTACACCTTC.

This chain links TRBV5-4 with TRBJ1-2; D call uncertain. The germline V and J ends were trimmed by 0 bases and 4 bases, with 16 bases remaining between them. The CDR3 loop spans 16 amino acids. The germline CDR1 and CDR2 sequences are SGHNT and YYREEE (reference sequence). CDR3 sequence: CASSLAPKDMSYGYTF. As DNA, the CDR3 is TGTGCCAGCAGCTTGGCCCCCAAAGACATGTCCTATGGCTACACCTTC. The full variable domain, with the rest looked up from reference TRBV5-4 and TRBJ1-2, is ETGVTQSPTHLIKTRGQQVTLRCSSQSGHNTVSWYQQALGQGPQFIFQYYREEENGRGNFPPRFSGLQFPNYSSELNVNALELDDSALYLCASSLAPKDMSYGYTFGSGTRLTVV.

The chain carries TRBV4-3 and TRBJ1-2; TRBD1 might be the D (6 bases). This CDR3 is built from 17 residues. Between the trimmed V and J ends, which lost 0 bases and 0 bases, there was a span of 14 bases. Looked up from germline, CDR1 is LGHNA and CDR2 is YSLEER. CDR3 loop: CASSQDPVGGTNYGYTF. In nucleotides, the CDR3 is TGCGCCAGCAGCCAAGACCCGGTAGGGGGAACTAACTATGGCTACACCTTC.

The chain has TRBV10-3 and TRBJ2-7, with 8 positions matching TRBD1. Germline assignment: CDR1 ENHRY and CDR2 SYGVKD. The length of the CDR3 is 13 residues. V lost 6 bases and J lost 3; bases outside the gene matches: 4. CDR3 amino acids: CAIRQGAFYEQYF. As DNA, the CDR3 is TGTGCCATCAGGCAGGGGGCTTTCTACGAGCAGTACTTC.

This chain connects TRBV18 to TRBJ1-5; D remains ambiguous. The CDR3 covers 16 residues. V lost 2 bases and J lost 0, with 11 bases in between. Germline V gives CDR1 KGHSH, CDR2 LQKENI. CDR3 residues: CASSPRSVGSNQPQHF. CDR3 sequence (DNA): TGTGCCAGCTCACCAAGATCGGTCGGTAGCAATCAGCCCCAGCATTTT.

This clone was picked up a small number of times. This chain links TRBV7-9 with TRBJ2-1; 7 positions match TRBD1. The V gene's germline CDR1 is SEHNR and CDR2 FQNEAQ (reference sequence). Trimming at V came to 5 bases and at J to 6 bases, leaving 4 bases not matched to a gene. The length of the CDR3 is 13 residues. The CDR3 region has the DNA TGTGCCAGCAGCGCCCGGGACAGCAATGAGCAGTTCTTC. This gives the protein CASSARDSNEQFF.

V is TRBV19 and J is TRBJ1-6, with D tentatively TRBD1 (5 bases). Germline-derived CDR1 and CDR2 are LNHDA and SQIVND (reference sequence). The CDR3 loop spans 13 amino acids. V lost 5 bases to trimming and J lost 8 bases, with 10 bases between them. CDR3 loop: CASSRGTYSPLHF. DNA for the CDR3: TGTGCCAGTAGTCGAGGGACTTATTCACCCCTCCACTTT.

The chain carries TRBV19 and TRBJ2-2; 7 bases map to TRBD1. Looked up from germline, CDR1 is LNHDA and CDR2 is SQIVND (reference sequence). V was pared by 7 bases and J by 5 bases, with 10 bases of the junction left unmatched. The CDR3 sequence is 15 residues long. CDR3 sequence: CASTADRDPTGELFF. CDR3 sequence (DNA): TGTGCCAGTACTGCTGACAGGGACCCAACCGGGGAGCTGTTTTTT.

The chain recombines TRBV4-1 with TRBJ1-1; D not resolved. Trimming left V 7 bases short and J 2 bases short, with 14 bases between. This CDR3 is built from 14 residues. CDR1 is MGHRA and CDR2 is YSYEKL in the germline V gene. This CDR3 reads CASTAITRNTEAFF. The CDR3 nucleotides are TGCGCCAGCACCGCAATTACAAGAAACACTGAAGCTTTCTTT.

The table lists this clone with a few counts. The CDR3 here is CASSQVDRNTEAFF. In DNA, the CDR3 is TGCGCCAGCAGCCAAGTTGACAGGAACACTGAAGCTTTCTTT. The chain uses TRBV4-3 and TRBJ1-1; D perhaps matches TRBD1 (5 bases). V was trimmed by 1 base and J by 1 base, leaving 7 bases between them. Germline CDR1 is LGHNA and CDR2 is YSLEER. CDR3 length: 14 amino acids.

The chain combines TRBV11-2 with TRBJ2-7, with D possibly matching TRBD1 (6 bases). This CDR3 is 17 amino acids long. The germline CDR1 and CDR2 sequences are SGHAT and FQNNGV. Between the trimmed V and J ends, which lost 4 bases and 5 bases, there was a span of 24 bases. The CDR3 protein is CASSSVWLQGLNNEQYF. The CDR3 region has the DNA TGTGCCAGCAGCTCAGTGTGGCTTCAGGGGCTTAACAACGAGCAGTACTTC.

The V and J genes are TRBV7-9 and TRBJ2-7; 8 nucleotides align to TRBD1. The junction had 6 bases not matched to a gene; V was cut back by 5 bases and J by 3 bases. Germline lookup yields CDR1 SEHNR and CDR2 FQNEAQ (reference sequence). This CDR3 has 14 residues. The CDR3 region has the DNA TGTGCCAGCAGCGTCCGGGACAGGAGCTACGAGCAGTACTTC. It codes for CASSVRDRSYEQYF.

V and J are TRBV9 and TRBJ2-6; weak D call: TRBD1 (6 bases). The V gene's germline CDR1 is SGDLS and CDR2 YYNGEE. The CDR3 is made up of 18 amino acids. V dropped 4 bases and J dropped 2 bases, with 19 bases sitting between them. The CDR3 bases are TGTGCCAGCAGCCTCGGACAGTTTTCTACTACTGGGGCCAACGTCCTGACTTTC. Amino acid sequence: CASSLGQFSTTGANVLTF.

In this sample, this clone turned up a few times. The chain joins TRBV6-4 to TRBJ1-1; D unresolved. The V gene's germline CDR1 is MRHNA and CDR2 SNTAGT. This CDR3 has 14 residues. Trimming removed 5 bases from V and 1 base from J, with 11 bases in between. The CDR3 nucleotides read TGTGCCAGCAGTTCCTCGCCGGGGAACACTGAAGCTTTCTTT. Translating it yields CASSSSPGNTEAFF.